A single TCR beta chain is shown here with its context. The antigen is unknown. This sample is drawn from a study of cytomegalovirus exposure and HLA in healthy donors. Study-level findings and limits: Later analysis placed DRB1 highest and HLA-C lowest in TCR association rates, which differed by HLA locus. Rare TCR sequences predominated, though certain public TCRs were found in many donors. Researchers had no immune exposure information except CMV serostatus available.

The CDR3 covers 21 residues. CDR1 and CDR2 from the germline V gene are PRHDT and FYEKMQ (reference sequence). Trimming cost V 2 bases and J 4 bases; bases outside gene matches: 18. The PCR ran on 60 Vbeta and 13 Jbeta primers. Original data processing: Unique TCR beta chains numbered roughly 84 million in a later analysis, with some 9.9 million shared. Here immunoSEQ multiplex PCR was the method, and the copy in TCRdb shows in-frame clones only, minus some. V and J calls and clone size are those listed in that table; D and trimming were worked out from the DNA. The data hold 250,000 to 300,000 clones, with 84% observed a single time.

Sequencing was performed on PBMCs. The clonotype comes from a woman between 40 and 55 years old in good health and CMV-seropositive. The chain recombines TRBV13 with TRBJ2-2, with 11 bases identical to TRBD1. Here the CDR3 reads CASSLRIPGQGVRLGTGELFF. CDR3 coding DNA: TGTGCCAGCAGCTTAAGGATTCCGGGACAGGGGGTGAGATTGGGCACCGGGGAGCTGTTTTTT.